The next 32 T cell receptor beta chains were all read from a single sample in a study of graft-versus-host responses after intestinal transplantation. TCRdb keeps only in-frame clones here, not all; method: immunoSEQ multiplex PCR. The sample has under 55,000 clones, about 91% seen once. Sequenced material: PBMCs, taken 524 days after transplant. The receptors come from a human patient who received an intestinal transplant, so some T cells may come from the graft donor.

The J gene is TRBJ1-2, the V gene TRBV11-2, with TRBD1 as a possible D gene (6 bases). Trimming left V 4 bases short and J 8 bases short, with 14 bases between. The CDR3 sequence is 13 residues long. The germline gives CDR1 SGHAT, CDR2 FQNNGV. DNA of the CDR3: TGTGCCAGCAGCTCCCGGGACATGTCAGGCTACACCTTC. Its translation: CASSSRDMSGYTF.

This rearrangement joins TRBV5-1 to TRBJ2-7, with 11 bases lining up with TRBD2. CDR1 SGHRS and CDR2 YFSETQ come from the germline V gene. J lost 3 bases, V lost 1 base, and 3 bases had no gene match. CDR3 size: 15 residues. The CDR3: CASSLKLAGVYEQYF. CDR3 coding DNA: TGCGCCAGCAGCTTGAAACTAGCGGGAGTCTACGAGCAGTACTTC.

The V and J genes are TRBV9 and TRBJ2-3, with TRBD2 identical over 8 bases. The CDR3 is made up of 15 amino acids. Germline V gene data show CDR1 as SGDLS and CDR2 as YYNGEE. J gave up 3 bases and V 0 bases, and 3 bases lay outside the gene matches. The CDR3 reads CASSVAGLATDTQYF. CDR3 coding DNA: TGTGCCAGCAGCGTAGCAGGACTAGCAACAGATACGCAGTATTTT.

DNA for the CDR3: TGCAGCGTTCGGATAGCGGGAGGAAGTGAGCAGTTCTTC. Its protein product is CSVRIAGGSEQFF. This sequence joins TRBV29-1 and TRBJ2-1; 10 bases are shared with TRBD2. The germline V gene has CDR1 SQVTM and CDR2 ANQGSEA. The junction had 7 bases not matched to a gene; V was cut back by 5 bases and J by 9 bases. The CDR3 is 13 residues long.

The rearrangement links TRBV6-5 to TRBJ2-7, with a tentative D call TRBD2 (7 bases). V was trimmed by 8 bases and J by 3 bases, leaving 11 bases between them. CDR1 and CDR2 from the germline V gene are MNHEY and SVGAGI. The CDR3 runs 12 residues. This chain's CDR3 is CASQGGGYEQYF. CDR3 bases: TGTGCCAGCCAGGGAGGGGGCTACGAGCAGTACTTC.

The chain joins TRBV5-8 to TRBJ2-1; D remains unclear. V gave up 0 bases and J gave up 0 bases, with 10 bases separating them. This CDR3 is built from 16 residues. Germline V gene lookup returns CDR1 SGHTS and CDR2 YDEGEE. CDR3 protein: CASSLGDWSSYNEQFF. CDR3 nucleotides: TGTGCCAGCAGCTTGGGTGACTGGAGCTCCTACAATGAGCAGTTCTTC.

The chain uses TRBV27 and TRBJ2-2; D may be TRBD1 (6 bases). The V end lost 5 bases, the J end lost 2 bases, and 15 bases lay between the germline ends. Germline assignment: CDR1 MNHEY and CDR2 SMNVEV (reference sequence). The CDR3 runs 16 residues. CDR3 in DNA: TGTGCCAGCAGTCTCGACTACAGGGTTAACACCGGGGAGCTGTTTTTT. Amino acids: CASSLDYRVNTGELFF.

The genes are TRBV30 and TRBJ1-5, with TRBD1 matching over 8 bases. Germline CDR1 and CDR2: GTSNPN and SVGIG (reference sequence). J lost 6 bases, V lost 3 bases, and 7 bases had no gene match. There are 14 residues in the CDR3. CDR3 sequence: CAWSLGQGGQPQHF. In nucleotides, the CDR3 is TGTGCCTGGAGCCTCGGACAGGGAGGTCAGCCCCAGCATTTT.

V and J are TRBV28 and TRBJ1-2; D gene uncertain. Per the germline V gene, CDR1 is MDHEN and CDR2 is SYDVKM. CDR3 length: 12 amino acids. V gave up 3 bases and J gave up 4 bases, with 6 bases separating them. The CDR3 region has the DNA TGTGCCAGCAGTTTCCGTTTCTATGGCTACACCTTC. This codes for CASSFRFYGYTF.

This clone was counted a single time. The V call is TRBV2, the J call TRBJ2-7; tentative D call: TRBD1 (6 bases). Germline V gene sequence: CDR1 SNHLY, CDR2 FYNNEI. V was cut by 6 bases and J by 3 bases, with 12 bases left in between. The length of the CDR3 is 13 residues. The CDR3 DNA is TGTGCCAGCAGGGTGACAGGTATCTACGAGCAGTACTTC. Its translation is CASRVTGIYEQYF.

V and J are TRBV19 and TRBJ2-1, with 9 bases aligning to TRBD1. CDR1 is LNHDA, CDR2 SQIVND, per germline (reference sequence). V trimming: 3 bases; J trimming: 11 bases; junction bases outside the gene matches: 11. The CDR3 contains 15 residues. CDR3 DNA: TGTGCCAGTAGTATTGGGGGACAGGGTAACCAGAAGCAGTTCTTC. As protein: CASSIGGQGNQKQFF. Full variable domain (remainder filled in from reference TRBV19 and TRBJ2-1): DGGITQSPKYLFRKEGQNVTLSCEQNLNHDAMYWYRQDPGQGLRLIYYSQIVNDFQKGDIAEGYSVSREKKESFPLTVTSAQKNPTAFYLCASSIGGQGNQKQFFGPGTRLTVL.

The chain has TRBV5-5 and TRBJ2-7, with D tentatively TRBD1 (6 bases). The CDR3 consists of 14 residues. Germline V gene sequence: CDR1 SGHKS, CDR2 YYEKEE (reference sequence). Trimming removed 2 bases from V and 2 bases from J, with 11 bases in between. The CDR3 here is CASSFGQGTYEQYF. For the CDR3, the DNA is TGTGCCAGCAGCTTTGGGCAGGGGACCTACGAGCAGTACTTC. Filled out from reference TRBV5-5 and TRBJ2-7, the complete variable domain reads DAGVTQSPTHLIKTRGQQVTLRCSPISGHKSVSWYQQVLGQGPQFIFQYYEKEERGRGNFPDRFSARQFPNYSSELNVNALLLGDSALYLCASSFGQGTYEQYFGPGTRLTVT.

The V and J genes are TRBV11-1 and TRBJ2-5, with TRBD1 matching 12 bases. This CDR3 has 16 amino acids. With V trimmed by 5 bases and J by 5 bases, 9 bases remained unmatched. Germline V gene sequence: CDR1 SGHAT, CDR2 FQDESV (reference sequence). Here the CDR3 reads CASSEPGTGGWETQYF. The CDR3 DNA is TGTGCCAGCAGCGAACCCGGGACAGGGGGCTGGGAGACCCAGTACTTC.

The chain joins TRBV27 to TRBJ2-1; weak D call: TRBD1 (5 bases). CDR1 is MNHEY and CDR2 is SMNVEV in the germline V gene (reference sequence). Trimming took 8 bases from V and 15 from J, leaving 20 bases between them. CDR3 length equals 12 residues. The CDR3 bases are TGTGCCAGCTGGACCCCTCCAGGGATCGCGTTCTTC. Translation gives CASWTPPGIAFF.

The chain links TRBV5-3 to TRBJ1-4, with D maybe TRBD1 (6 bases). TRBV5-3 is noted as an ORF with a role that remains uncertain. V was trimmed by 4 bases and J by 5 bases, leaving 12 bases between them. CDR3 length equals 14 residues. The CDR3 spells CARSPGASNEKLFF. DNA of the CDR3: TGTGCCAGAAGCCCAGGGGCATCCAATGAAAAACTGTTTTTT.

The gene calls are TRBV28 and TRBJ2-5; tentative D call: TRBD1 (6 bases). The CDR3 has 14 amino acids. Germline V gives CDR1 MDHEN, CDR2 SYDVKM. V lost 4 bases and J 2 bases, leaving 11 bases between the germline ends. The CDR3 here is CASSSQGFQETQYF. DNA of the CDR3: TGTGCCAGCAGTTCACAGGGATTTCAAGAGACCCAGTACTTC.

CDR3 sequence reads: CSARENGNTIYF. Written as DNA, the CDR3 is TGCAGCGCGAGGGAGAACGGAAACACCATATATTTT. The genes are TRBV29-1 and TRBJ1-3; the D is unclear. Germline V gene lookup returns CDR1 SQVTM and CDR2 ANQGSEA. Trimming took off 7 bases at V and 4 bases at J, with 11 bases between the two ends. This CDR3 comprises 12 residues. Full variable domain (remainder filled in from reference TRBV29-1 and TRBJ1-3): SAVISQKPSRDICQRGTSLTIQCQVDSQVTMMFWYRQQPGQSLTLIATANQGSEATYESGFVIDKFPISRPNLTFSTLTVSNMSPEDSSIYLCSARENGNTIYFGEGSWLTVV.

V is TRBV7-9 and J is TRBJ1-1, with unresolved D. In germline, CDR1 is SEHNR, CDR2 FQNEAQ (reference sequence). Between the trimmed V and J ends, which lost 1 base and 7 bases, there was a span of 7 bases. This CDR3 has 12 residues. CDR3 sequence: CASSLGQNEAFF. DNA of the CDR3: TGTGCCAGCAGCTTAGGGCAGAATGAAGCTTTCTTT.

The gene calls are TRBV19 and TRBJ2-3; either TRBD1 or TRBD2 may supply D (5 bases each). V lost 5 bases and J 1 base, leaving 25 bases between the germline ends. Germline V gene sequence: CDR1 LNHDA, CDR2 SQIVND (reference sequence). The CDR3 covers 19 residues. The CDR3 sequence: CASSPYMGVVSIRTDTQYF. The DNA of the CDR3 is TGTGCCAGTAGTCCATATATGGGGGTGGTTTCGATTCGCACAGATACGCAGTATTTT. The entire variable domain, with the rest obtained from reference TRBV19 and TRBJ2-3, is as follows: DGGITQSPKYLFRKEGQNVTLSCEQNLNHDAMYWYRQDPGQGLRLIYYSQIVNDFQKGDIAEGYSVSREKKESFPLTVTSAQKNPTAFYLCASSPYMGVVSIRTDTQYFGPGTRLTVL.

Concerning this clone: Distinct nucleotide sequences in the sample also encode this CDR3. V gene TRBV9 combines with J gene TRBJ2-1; 8 nucleotides agree with TRBD2. J was trimmed by 3 bases and V by 4 bases; bases with no gene match: 6. CDR1 is SGDLS and CDR2 is YYNGEE in the germline V gene. CDR3 length equals 15 residues. CDR3 protein: CASSSLAGSYNEQFF. As DNA, the CDR3 is TGTGCCAGCAGCTCGCTAGCGGGCAGCTACAATGAGCAGTTCTTC.

The V and J genes are TRBV11-1 and TRBJ2-7; D is possibly TRBD2 (5 bases). Germline assignment: CDR1 SGHAT and CDR2 FQDESV (reference sequence). V was cut by 1 base and J by 5 bases, with 15 bases left in between. CDR3 length equals 15 residues. The CDR3 spells CASSLGTEALNEQYF. The CDR3 DNA follows: TGTGCCAGCAGCTTAGGCACGGAGGCACTTAACGAGCAGTACTTC.

This chain connects TRBV5-1 to TRBJ2-1; possibly TRBD1 for D (7 bases). Germline CDR1 reads SGHRS; CDR2 reads YFSETQ. The V end was cut by 4 bases, the J end by 2 bases, with 13 bases between. CDR3 length: 15 amino acids. In DNA, the CDR3 is TGCGCCAGCAGCCTGGAGGGGACAGCCTACAATGAGCAGTTCTTC. Its protein product is CASSLEGTAYNEQFF.

This rearrangement joins TRBV7-7 to TRBJ2-5; D gene ambiguous. Matching the DNA end better, TRBJ2-7 makes the J call doubtful. This CDR3 contains 13 residues. Germline-derived CDR1 and CDR2 are SSHAT and FNYEAQ (reference sequence). Here the CDR3 DNA reads TGTGCCAGCAGCCGTGGGGAAGCCTACGAGCAGTACTTC. Translated: CASSRGEAYEQYF.

This chain connects TRBV6-6 to TRBJ1-5, with 9 nucleotides matching TRBD1. The CDR3 spans 13 residues. Germline CDR1 is MNHNY and CDR2 is SVGAGI (reference sequence). V gave up 5 bases and J gave up 7 bases; unmatched junction bases: 3. CDR3 sequence: CASSHRGQQPQHF. The CDR3 bases are TGTGCCAGCAGTCACAGGGGGCAACAGCCCCAGCATTTT.

This clone has only one observation. The CDR3 DNA follows: TGTGCCAGCAGCGGTGGTACAGGGGAGGGCTACGAGCAGTACTTC. Its translation: CASSGGTGEGYEQYF. The chain links TRBV9 to TRBJ2-7; TRBD1 or TRBD2 may be the D gene (7 bases each). CDR3 length: 15 residues. Germline assignment: CDR1 SGDLS and CDR2 YYNGEE. Trimming took 3 bases from V and 3 from J, leaving 16 bases between them.

This sequence joins TRBV11-2 and TRBJ2-2; D might be TRBD2 (6 bases). The length of the CDR3 is 14 residues. V was pared by 3 bases and J by 3 bases, with 8 bases between. Germline lookup yields CDR1 SGHAT and CDR2 FQNNGV. The CDR3 nucleotides are TGTGCCAGCAGCTTGACGGGGGACACCGGGGAGCTGTTTTTT. Translated: CASSLTGDTGELFF.

The rearrangement links TRBV7-9 to TRBJ2-5, with D possibly TRBD1 on 6 matching bases. The V gene lost 2 bases and the J gene lost 5 bases, with 18 bases spanning the gap. The CDR3 length is 16 residues. Looked up from germline, CDR1 is SEHNR and CDR2 is FQNEAQ (reference sequence). CDR3 coding DNA: TGTGCCAGCAGCTTACCAGGACAGAGCACGAGGGAGACCCAGTACTTC. This codes for CASSLPGQSTRETQYF.

In its sample, this clone was seen a few times. A read error may explain this, as a much larger clone is one base away. This chain joins TRBV5-8 and TRBJ2-1; 9 nucleotides align to TRBD2. The CDR3 is 15 amino acids. V shed 2 bases, J shed 0 bases, and the junction held 0 bases outside the gene matches. CDR1 SGHTS and CDR2 YDEGEE come from the germline V gene. The CDR3 is CASSFSGSSYNEQFF. CDR3 bases: TGTGCCAGCAGCTTTAGCGGGAGCTCCTACAATGAGCAGTTCTTC.

The J gene is TRBJ1-3, the V gene TRBV9, with a tentative D call TRBD1 (6 bases). The CDR3 covers 17 residues. Trimming took 0 bases from V and 4 from J, leaving 17 bases between them. In germline, CDR1 is SGDLS, CDR2 YYNGEE. The DNA for the CDR3 is TGTGCCAGCAGCGTAGCATCTTCGGGGGCGGGAGGAAACACCATATATTTT. It specifies CASSVASSGAGGNTIYF.

This chain uses TRBV4-1 with TRBJ2-1, with 7 bases that match TRBD1. Germline trimming cut 0 bases from V and 1 base from J; bases unmatched to any gene: 6. The germline V gene encodes CDR1 MGHRA and CDR2 YSYEKL. The length of the CDR3 is 17 residues. CDR3 sequence (DNA): TGCGCCAGCAGCCAAGACGAGGGGGCTCTGTCCTACAATGAGCAGTTCTTC. Encoded protein: CASSQDEGALSYNEQFF.

This sequence joins TRBV9 and TRBJ2-3, with 7 bases that match TRBD1. With V trimmed by 1 base and J by 2 bases, 10 bases remained unmatched. Germline lookup yields CDR1 SGDLS and CDR2 YYNGEE. CDR3 size: 17 residues. CDR3 bases: TGTGCCAGCAGCGTAACTCCGAGACAGGGTTACACAGATACGCAGTATTTT. This translates into CASSVTPRQGYTDTQYF.

The chain has TRBV7-2 and TRBJ2-3; D possibly corresponds to TRBD2 (5 bases). Trimming shortened V by 2 bases and J by 4 bases, and 10 bases separated the two germline ends. The germline V gene encodes CDR1 SGHTA and CDR2 FQGNSA. The CDR3 loop spans 14 amino acids. The CDR3 loop reads CASSLPGLSDTQYF. The CDR3 nucleotides read TGTGCCAGCAGCTTACCAGGACTGTCAGATACGCAGTATTTT.